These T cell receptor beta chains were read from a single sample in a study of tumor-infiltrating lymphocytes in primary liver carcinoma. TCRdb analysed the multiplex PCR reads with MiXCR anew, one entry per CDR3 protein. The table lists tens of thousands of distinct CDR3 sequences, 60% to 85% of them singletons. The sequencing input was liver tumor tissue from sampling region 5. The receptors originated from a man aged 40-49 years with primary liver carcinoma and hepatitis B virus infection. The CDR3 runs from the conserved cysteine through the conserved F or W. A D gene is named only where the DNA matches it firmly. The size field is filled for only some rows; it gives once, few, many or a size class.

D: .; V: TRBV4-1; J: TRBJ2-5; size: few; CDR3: CASSREPGAETQYF; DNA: TGCGCCAGCAGCCGAGAGCCAGGGGCAGAGACCCAATACTTC
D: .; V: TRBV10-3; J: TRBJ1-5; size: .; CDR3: CTIQGGDDQPQHF; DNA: TGTACGATCCAAGGGGGGGACGATCAGCCCCAGCATTTT
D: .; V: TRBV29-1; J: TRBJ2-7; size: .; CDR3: CSVVLQAIYKQYF; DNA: TGCAGCGTTGTTTTGCAGGCGATCTACAAGCAGTACTTC
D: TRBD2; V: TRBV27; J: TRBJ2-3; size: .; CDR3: CASSLLASGSIDTQYF; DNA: TGTGCCAGCAGTTTACTTGCTAGCGGTAGCATAGATACGCAGTATTTT
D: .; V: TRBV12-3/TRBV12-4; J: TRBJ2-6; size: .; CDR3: CASQYGTSGANILTF; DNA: TGTGCCAGTCAATACGGGACCTCTGGGGCCAACATCCTGACTTTC
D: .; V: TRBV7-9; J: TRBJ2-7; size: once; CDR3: CASSPPSSYEQYF; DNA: TGTGCCAGCAGCCCGCCTAGCTCCTATGAGCAGTACTTC
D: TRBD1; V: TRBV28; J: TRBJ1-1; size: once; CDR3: CTSADRGNTEAFF; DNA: TGTACCAGCGCGGACAGGGGAAACACTGAAGCTTTCTTT
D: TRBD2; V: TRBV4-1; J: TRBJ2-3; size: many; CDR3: CASSQIELAGGPGDTQYF; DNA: TGCGCCAGCAGCCAAATCGAACTAGCGGGAGGGCCAGGAGATACGCAGTATTTT
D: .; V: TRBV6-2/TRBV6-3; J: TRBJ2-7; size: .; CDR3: CVSSYNPYEQYF; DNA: TGTGTCAGCAGCTACAATCCATACGAGCAGTACTTC
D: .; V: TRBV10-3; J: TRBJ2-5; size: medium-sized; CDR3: CAISWGETQYF; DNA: TGTGCCATCAGTTGGGGGGAGACCCAGTACTTC
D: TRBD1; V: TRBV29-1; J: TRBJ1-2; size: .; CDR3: CSVRTGSYGYTF; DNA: TGCAGCGTTAGGACAGGCTCTTATGGCTACACCTTC
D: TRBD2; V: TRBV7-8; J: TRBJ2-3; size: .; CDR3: CTSSLGLGTYTQYF; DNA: TGTACCAGCAGCTTAGGACTAGGCACATATACGCAGTATTTT
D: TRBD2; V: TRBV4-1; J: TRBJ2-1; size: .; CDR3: CASSRDWSGRGFDEQFF; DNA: TGCGCCAGCAGCCGAGATTGGAGCGGGAGGGGGTTTGATGAGCAGTTCTTC
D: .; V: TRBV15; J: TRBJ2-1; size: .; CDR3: CATSRGGPVEQFF; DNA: TGTGCCACCAGCAGAGGGGGTCCGGTTGAGCAGTTCTTC
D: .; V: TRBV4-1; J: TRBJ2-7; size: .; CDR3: CVSSPETGNYEQYF; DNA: TGTGTCAGCAGCCCGGAAACAGGTAACTACGAGCAGTACTTC
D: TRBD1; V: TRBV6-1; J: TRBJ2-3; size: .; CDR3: CASSVTGSAVTQYF; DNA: TGTGCCAGCAGTGTGACAGGGTCCGCAGTTACGCAGTATTTT
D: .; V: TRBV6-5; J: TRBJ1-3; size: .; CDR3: CASGMIGDSYTIYF; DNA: TGTGCCAGCGGGATGATAGGGGACTCATACACCATATATTTT
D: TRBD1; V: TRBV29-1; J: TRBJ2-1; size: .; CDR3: CSGLPGQGMDERFF; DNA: TGCAGCGGATTGCCGGGACAGGGGATGGACGAGCGGTTCTTC
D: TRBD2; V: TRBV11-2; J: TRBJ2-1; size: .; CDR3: CASSYSSTSRRGGGFF; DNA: TGTGCCAGCAGCTATTCCTCGACTAGCAGGAGGGGAGGCGGGTTCTTC
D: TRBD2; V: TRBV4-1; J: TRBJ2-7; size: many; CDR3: CASSLRGGLAYEQYF; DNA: TGCGCCAGCAGCCTAAGGGGCGGACTAGCCTACGAGCAGTACTTC
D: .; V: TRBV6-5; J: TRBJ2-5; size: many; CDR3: CASSYGPQETQYF; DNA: TGTGCCAGCAGTTACGGTCCCCAGGAGACCCAGTACTTC
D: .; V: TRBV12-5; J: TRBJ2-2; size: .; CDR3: CASGHPGSSNTGELFF; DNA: TGTGCTAGTGGTCATCCGGGCAGCTCGAACACCGGGGAGCTGTTTTTT
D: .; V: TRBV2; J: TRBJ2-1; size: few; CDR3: CAGSVNEQFF; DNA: TGTGCCGGCAGCGTTAATGAGCAGTTCTTC
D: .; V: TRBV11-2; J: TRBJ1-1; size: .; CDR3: CASSPSRELVNTEAFF; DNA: TGTGCCAGCAGCCCATCCAGGGAGTTGGTGAACACTGAAGCTTTCTTT